This TCR beta chain was documented in a study of blood T cell repertoires in COVID-19. In the study overall: Samples representing acute and convalescent COVID-19 were sourced from the United States, Italy and Spain. T cells, B-cell-depleted T cells, or PBMCs supplied cDNA or gDNA.

Per the original methods: Amplification from reference gene primers served as the basis for estimated nucleated cell counts. The method was immunoSEQ multiplex PCR; TCRdb's version includes in-frame clones alone and lacks a portion of them. V and J calls and clone size follow that table, whereas D and trimming were derived from the DNA. Here the sample spans some 120,000 clones, roughly three quarters being singletons. The germline CDR1 and CDR2 sequences are SGHAT and FQNNGV. The CDR3 extends over 13 amino acids. Trimming stripped 2 bases from V and 1 base from J, with 6 bases between. The clonotype originates from a human donor in a cohort sampled during active COVID-19. The material sequenced was peripheral blood. This chain connects TRBV11-2 to TRBJ2-7, with D hard to call. This chain's CDR3 is CASSLPPSYEQYF. CDR3 nucleotide sequence: TGTGCCAGCAGCTTACCCCCATCCTACGAGCAGTACTTC.